The next 11 T cell receptor beta chains were all read from a single sample in a study of identical twins. TCRdb processed the 5' RACE reads anew with MiXCR; each CDR3 protein has one entry. This table has 300,000 to 400,000 distinct CDR3 sequences, more than 9% appearing once. The same sample was also studied in work on yellow fever vaccine responses in identical twins.

Input material: CD8+ T cells sorted from blood. These TCRs come from a woman aged 18-29 years in good health.

This chain connects TRBV2 to TRBJ2-7; D call uncertain. This CDR3 is 13 amino acids long. Trimming took off 3 bases at V and 3 bases at J, with 9 bases between the two ends. Germline lookup yields CDR1 SNHLY and CDR2 FYNNEI. CDR3 amino acids: CASSDQIDYEQYF. The CDR3 bases are TGTGCCAGCAGTGACCAGATAGACTACGAGCAGTACTTC. Using reference TRBV2 and TRBJ2-7 for the parts outside the CDR3, the full variable domain is EPEVTQTPSHQVTQMGQEVILRCVPISNHLYFYWYRQILGQKVEFLVSFYNNEISEKSEIFDDQFSVERPDGSNFTLKIRSTKLEDSAMYFCASSDQIDYEQYFGPGTRLTVT.

This clonotype was detected only a few times. V gene TRBV14 combines with J gene TRBJ2-1; D is uncertain. The CDR3 sequence is 13 residues long. The V gene lost 6 bases and the J gene lost 9 bases, with 15 bases spanning the gap. Per germline, CDR1 SGHDN and CDR2 FVKESK. CDR3 loop: CASRPLGDGEQFF. DNA of the CDR3: TGTGCCAGCAGGCCTTTGGGCGACGGTGAGCAGTTCTTC.

The CDR3 loop reads CASREVVALGAYEQYV. Here the CDR3 DNA reads TGTGCCAGCAGGGAAGTAGTGGCCTTGGGGGCCTACGAGCAGTACGTC. This chain uses TRBV6-1 with TRBJ2-7, with D possibly called TRBD1 or TRBD2 (5 bases each). The CDR3 is made up of 16 amino acids. CDR1 is MNHNS, CDR2 SASEGT, per germline.

Only one count was recorded for this clonotype. V usage is TRBV6-2 or TRBV6-3 and J usage is TRBJ1-2; 9 positions agree with TRBD1. V shed 5 bases and J 8 bases; nucleotides not matched to a gene: 15. The CDR3 runs to 16 residues. Germline V gene lookup returns CDR1 MNHEY and CDR2 SVGEGT. The CDR3 nucleotides are TGTGCCAGCAGTCGACGAAGAGAGGACAGGGGATGGGGCTACACCTTC. It encodes CASSRRREDRGWGYTF.

At least ten counts were recorded for this clonotype. This chain joins TRBV7-9 and TRBJ1-1; D unresolved. CDR1 and CDR2 (germline): SEHNR, FQNEAQ (reference sequence). The CDR3 sequence is 14 residues long. Trimming left V 5 bases short and J 1 base short, with 11 bases between. CDR3 loop: CASSQDSGNTEAFF. CDR3 nucleotides: TGTGCCAGCAGCCAGGACTCTGGGAACACTGAAGCTTTCTTT.

This clonotype was seen repeatedly, ten times or more. The V call is TRBV12-3 or TRBV12-4, the J call TRBJ2-5, with D perhaps TRBD2 (6 bases). V lost 6 bases to trimming and J lost 4 bases, with 21 bases between them. The CDR3 covers 16 residues. The CDR3 region has the DNA TGTGCCAGCAGCCCTCTAGCGCGGGGAGGCGGAGAGACCCAGTACTTC. Translating it yields CASSPLARGGGETQYF.

This clonotype has more than one count but fewer than ten. This chain links TRBV20-1 with TRBJ1-1, with 9 bases aligning to TRBD1. The CDR3 runs 12 residues. V trimming: 5 bases; J trimming: 10 bases; junction bases outside the gene matches: 8. The germline V gene has CDR1 DFQATT and CDR2 SNEGSKA (reference sequence). The CDR3 loop is CSAVGQGRAAFF. As DNA, the CDR3 is TGCAGTGCTGTTGGACAGGGGAGGGCAGCTTTCTTT.

The chain is built from TRBV7-8 and TRBJ2-1; D remains unclear. The CDR3 is 14 residues long. The germline V and J ends were trimmed by 5 bases and 0 bases, with 8 bases remaining between them. Germline CDR1 SGHVS, CDR2 FQNEAQ. The CDR3 spells CASSRLISYNEQFF. CDR3 coding DNA: TGTGCCAGCAGCCGCCTGATCTCCTACAATGAGCAGTTCTTC.

This clonotype was picked up many times. Written as DNA, the CDR3 is TGTGCCAGCAGCATCGACTCCTACAATGAGCAGTTCTTC. Translation: CASSIDSYNEQFF. The chain recombines TRBV5-6 with TRBJ2-1; D is unclear. The germline gives CDR1 SGHDT, CDR2 YYEEEE. This CDR3 contains 13 residues. The V gene lost 4 bases and the J gene lost 0 bases, with 5 bases spanning the gap. The full variable domain, with the rest looked up from reference TRBV5-6 and TRBJ2-1, is DAGVTQSPTHLIKTRGQQVTLRCSPKSGHDTVSWYQQALGQGPQFIFQYYEEEERQRGNFPDRFSGHQFPNYSSELNVNALLLGDSALYLCASSIDSYNEQFFGPGTRLTVL.

Details on this clonotype: An end of the junction does not agree with germline; a read error may underlie this. The CDR3 coding sequence is TGTGCCAGCACTTTACTAGCGGGAGACCCTGACTACTACAATGAGCAGTTCTTC. Protein product: CASTLLAGDPDYYNEQFF. The chain carries TRBV12-3 or TRBV12-4 and TRBJ2-1, with 11 bases aligning to TRBD2. The CDR3 length is 18 residues.

Many counts were recorded for this clonotype. This chain connects TRBV15 to TRBJ2-3, with 9 bases aligning to TRBD2. Trimming cost V 3 bases and J 7 bases; bases outside gene matches: 14. The CDR3 totals 17 residues. Germline V gives CDR1 LNHNV, CDR2 YYDKDF (reference sequence). CDR3 amino acids: CATSRYEEAGGLHTQYF. In DNA form, the CDR3 reads TGTGCCACCAGCAGGTATGAAGAAGCGGGAGGATTGCATACGCAGTATTTT.